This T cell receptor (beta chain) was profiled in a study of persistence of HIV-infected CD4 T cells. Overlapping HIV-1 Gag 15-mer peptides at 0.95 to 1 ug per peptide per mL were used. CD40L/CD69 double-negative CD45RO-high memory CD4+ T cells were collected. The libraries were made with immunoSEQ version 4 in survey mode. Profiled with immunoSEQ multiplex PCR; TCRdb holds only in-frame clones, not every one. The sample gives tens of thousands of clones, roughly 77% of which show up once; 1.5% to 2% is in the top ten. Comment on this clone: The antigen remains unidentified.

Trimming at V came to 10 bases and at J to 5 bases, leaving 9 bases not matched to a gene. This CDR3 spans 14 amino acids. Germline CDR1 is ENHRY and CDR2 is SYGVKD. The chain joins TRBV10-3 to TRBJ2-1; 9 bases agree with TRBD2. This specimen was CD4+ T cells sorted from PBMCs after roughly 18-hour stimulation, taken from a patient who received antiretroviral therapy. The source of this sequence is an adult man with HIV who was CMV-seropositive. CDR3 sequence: CATTGGGADNEQFF. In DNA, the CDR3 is TGTGCCACCACGGGCGGGGGGGCCGACAATGAGCAGTTCTTC.